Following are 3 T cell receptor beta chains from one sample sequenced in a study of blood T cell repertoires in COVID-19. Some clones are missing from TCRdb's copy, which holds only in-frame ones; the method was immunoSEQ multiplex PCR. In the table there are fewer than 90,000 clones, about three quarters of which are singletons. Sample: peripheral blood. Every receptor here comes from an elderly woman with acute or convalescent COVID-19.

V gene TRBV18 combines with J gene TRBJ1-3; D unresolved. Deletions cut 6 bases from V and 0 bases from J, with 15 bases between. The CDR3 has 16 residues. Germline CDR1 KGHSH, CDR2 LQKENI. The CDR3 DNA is TGTGCCAGCTCGGTCCGGGTGGACTCCTCTGGAAACACCATATATTTT. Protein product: CASSVRVDSSGNTIYF.

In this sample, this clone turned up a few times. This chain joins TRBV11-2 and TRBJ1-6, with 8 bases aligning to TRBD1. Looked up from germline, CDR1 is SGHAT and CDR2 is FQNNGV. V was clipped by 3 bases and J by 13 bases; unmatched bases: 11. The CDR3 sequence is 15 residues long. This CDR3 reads CASSLDRAGLRPLHF. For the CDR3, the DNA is TGTGCCAGCAGCTTGGACAGGGCAGGCTTGAGGCCCCTCCACTTT. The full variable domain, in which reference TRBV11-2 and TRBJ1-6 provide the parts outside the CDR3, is EAGVAQSPRYKIIEKRQSVAFWCNPISGHATLYWYQQILGQGPKLLIQFQNNGVVDDSQLPKDRFSAERLKGVDSTLKIQPAKLEDSAVYLCASSLDRAGLRPLHFGNGTRLTVT.

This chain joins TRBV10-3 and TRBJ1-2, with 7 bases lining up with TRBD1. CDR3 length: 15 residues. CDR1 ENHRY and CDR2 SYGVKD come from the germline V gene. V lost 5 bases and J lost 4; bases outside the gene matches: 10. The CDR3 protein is CAISPWEQGSYGYTF. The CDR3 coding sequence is TGTGCCATCAGTCCATGGGAACAGGGGTCCTATGGCTACACCTTC.